This TCR beta chain is drawn from a study of control samples from healthy donors and cancer patients. The CDR3 loop spans 14 amino acids. Trimming removed 3 bases at V and 3 bases at J, with 11 bases between. Germline V CDR1 and CDR2: SGHAT, FQNNGV. Using immunoSEQ multiplex PCR, the repertoire was profiled, and TCRdb retains in-frame clones only, with some absent. The data contain 250,000 to 300,000 clones, approximately 80% of them singletons. J is TRBJ1-1 and V is TRBV11-2; tentative D call: TRBD1 (5 bases). Sequenced: PBMCs. The receptor comes from a woman aged 55-69 years with lung cancer. This CDR3 reads CASSFYRSDTEAFF. CDR3 coding DNA: TGTGCCAGCAGCTTCTACAGGAGCGACACTGAAGCTTTCTTT.